The next 2 T cell receptor beta chains were all read from a single sample in a study of blood T cell repertoires in COVID-19. Clones were sequenced by immunoSEQ multiplex PCR, and TCRdb holds only the in-frame ones, with some missing. The sample shows some 490,000 clones, about 85% of them seen only once. Sequencing used PBMCs or T cells enriched from blood (not recorded which). The source of these receptors is a woman in her fifties or sixties who had recovered from COVID-19.

The chain has TRBV2 and TRBJ2-4; weak D call: TRBD1 (7 bases). This CDR3 is built from 17 residues. Germline-derived CDR1 and CDR2 are SNHLY and FYNNEI. Trimming removed 4 bases at V and 4 bases at J, with 20 bases between. The CDR3, as DNA: TGTGCCAGCAGTGGCCGCGGGACAGCTAACAAAAAAAACATTCAGTACTTC. It specifies CASSGRGTANKKNIQYF.

The J gene is TRBJ2-7, the V gene TRBV6-6; 10 positions match TRBD1. This CDR3 region has 13 residues. Trimming cost V 11 bases and J 3 bases; bases outside gene matches: 7. Germline V gene lookup returns CDR1 MNHNY and CDR2 SVGAGI (reference sequence). This CDR3 reads CAGSGQGNYEQYV. The CDR3 coding sequence is TGTGCCGGTTCGGGACAGGGGAACTACGAGCAGTACGTC.